This TCR beta chain appears in the sequencing data of a study of T cells in Graves' hyperthyroidism and ophthalmopathy. Amplification targeted TCR beta CDR3 regions from RNA transcripts. The primer set for the first-round RT-PCR of the TCR CDR3 was HTBI. TCRdb itself ran the multiplex PCR reads through MiXCR, one entry per CDR3 protein. This table has 400,000 to 500,000 distinct CDR3 sequences, roughly 13% appearing once. At least ten counts were recorded for this clonotype. The CDR3 has 14 residues. Trimming removed 2 bases at V and 4 bases at J, with 9 bases between. Germline V gene data show CDR1 as MNHEY and CDR2 as SMNVEV (reference sequence).

This chain connects TRBV27 to TRBJ1-5, with D hard to call. The receptor's source is a woman younger than 30 with Graves' hyperthyroidism. Sequenced: blood. CDR3 protein: CASSLRGVNQPQHF. The CDR3 region has the DNA TGTGCCAGCAGTTTACGTGGAGTAAATCAGCCCCAGCATTTT.